Described below is a single TCR beta chain sequence and its context. The antigen is unknown. The data were taken from a study of Ad26.COV2.S vaccination and SARS-CoV-2 variants. Turning to the study itself: Donor participated within the Ad26.COV2.S arm of the COV1001 trial.

CDR1 SGHTA and CDR2 FQGNSA come from the germline V gene. The CDR3 sequence is 16 residues long. V was cut by 1 base and J by 2 bases, with 15 bases left in between. Study results and limitations: Reports say spike-specific CD8+ and CD4+ T cell responses covered substantial breadth after vaccination.

Assay used: immunoSEQ multiplex PCR; TCRdb lists only in-frame clones, some missing. The sample holds some 250,000 clones, more than 75% seen once. Treatment here: roughly 19 received Ad26.COV2.S at low or high dose, single or two shots; about 5 received placebo; per-sample allocation not given. It was on day 63 after the first vaccine or placebo injection that samples were taken. The donor was a Boston adult aged 18-55 years. Sequenced material: peripheral blood, taken in a trial of Ad26.COV2.S vaccine versus placebo. The rearrangement links TRBV7-2 to TRBJ2-7; TRBD2 is a possible D gene (6 bases). This receptor was obtained from a person between 18 and 59 years old who received the Ad26.COV2.S COVID-19 vaccine or a placebo. CDR3 loop: CASSLGVGLGTYEQYF. The CDR3 nucleotides read TGTGCCAGCAGCTTAGGAGTGGGACTGGGCACCTACGAGCAGTACTTC.